This T cell receptor beta chain is from a study of blood T cell repertoires in COVID-19. Study at large: Nucleic acid was either cDNA or gDNA, and it came from T cells, B-cell-depleted T cells, or PBMCs.

Authors' processing steps: Scientists estimated how many nucleated cells there were by amplifying reference gene primers. The table came from immunoSEQ multiplex PCR; TCRdb's copy has only in-frame clones and leaves some out. V and J calls and clone size come straight from that table; D and trimming were deduced from the DNA. Among a few hundred thousand clones listed, 85% to 90% were seen once. Across 24 US areas, participants ranged in age from about 18 to 100 years. Recovered status applied to Cohort 3 donors who had two consecutive negative PCRs. It also applied to those with clearance or with symptom resolution. The CDR3 has 12 residues. Trimming took 4 bases from V and 8 from J; bases not matched to a gene: 4. From germline, CDR1 is GTSNPN and CDR2 SVGIG (reference sequence).

The chain is built from TRBV30 and TRBJ1-5; 8 nucleotides match TRBD1. Sequenced sample: PBMCs or T cells enriched from blood (not recorded which). This sequence was found in a woman aged 25 to 39 who had recovered from COVID-19. The CDR3 region is CAWNLDREPQHF. The CDR3 bases are TGTGCCTGGAATCTGGACAGGGAGCCCCAGCATTTT.